The TCR beta chain described here comes from a study of blood T cell repertoires in COVID-19. Across the study: T cells, B-cell-depleted T cells, or PBMCs supplied cDNA or gDNA.

The germline V gene encodes CDR1 LNHNV and CDR2 YYDKDF (reference sequence). V was shortened by 5 bases and J by 4 bases, with 14 bases between the two germline ends. CDR3 length: 15 amino acids. Original data processing: By means of reference gene primer amplification, nucleated cell counts were estimated. The assay was immunoSEQ multiplex PCR, and TCRdb's table has in-frame clones only and misses some. The DNA gave D and trimming, while V, J and clone size come from that table. Of around 310,000 clones listed, over 85% are singletons. Participants were aged roughly 18 to 90 years, lived in roughly 25 US areas, and enrolled virtually.

The TCR comes from a woman under 40 who had recovered from COVID-19. The sample comprised PBMCs or T cells enriched from blood (not recorded which). This chain links TRBV15 with TRBJ2-2, with a tentative D call TRBD2 (6 bases). The CDR3 DNA sequence: TGTGCCACCAGCCCACTAAGGGACTTCACCGGGGAGCTGTTTTTT. Its protein is CATSPLRDFTGELFF.